This T cell receptor (beta chain) was documented in a study of T cell changes during pregnancy in multiple sclerosis. Only in-frame clones appear in the TCRdb table, and some are missing; sequencing was by immunoSEQ multiplex PCR. The profile shows 20,000 to 25,000 clones, approximately 84% of them singletons. The germline gives CDR1 LGHNT, CDR2 FRNRAP. V dropped 1 base and J dropped 0 bases, with 8 bases sitting between them. The CDR3 spans 15 residues. The chain employs TRBV12-5 and TRBJ2-3; D is perhaps TRBD1 (5 bases). This receptor was obtained from a female donor with multiple sclerosis, enrolled in a pregnancy study. Sequences were derived from CD8+ T cells from peripheral blood mononuclear cells, sampled after pregnancy. CDR3 region: CASGLGQSSTDTQYF. The CDR3 DNA follows: TGTGCTAGTGGTTTGGGACAGTCAAGCACAGATACGCAGTATTTT.